This TCR beta chain was documented in a study of cytomegalovirus exposure and HLA in healthy donors. PCR was performed using 60 Vbeta and 13 Jbeta primers. Sequenced by immunoSEQ multiplex PCR; TCRdb stores in-frame clones only, minus some. The table has about 98,000 clones, over 65% seen once. Trimming removed 2 bases from V and 4 bases from J, with 9 bases in between. Germline CDR1 is SGHDT and CDR2 is YYEEEE. The CDR3 has 13 residues. General study results and limits: Within an earlier analysis, most TCR beta V segments proved productive either about 90% or about 30% of the time.

Concerning this clone itself: Its antigen remains unknown.

The source material was PBMCs. This TCR was sampled from a male donor in good health and CMV-seronegative. The genes are TRBV5-6 and TRBJ2-5; TRBD2 might be the D (6 bases). The chain's CDR3 is CASSFRGGETQYF. CDR3 nucleotide sequence: TGTGCCAGCAGCTTCCGGGGAGGAGAGACCCAGTACTTC.